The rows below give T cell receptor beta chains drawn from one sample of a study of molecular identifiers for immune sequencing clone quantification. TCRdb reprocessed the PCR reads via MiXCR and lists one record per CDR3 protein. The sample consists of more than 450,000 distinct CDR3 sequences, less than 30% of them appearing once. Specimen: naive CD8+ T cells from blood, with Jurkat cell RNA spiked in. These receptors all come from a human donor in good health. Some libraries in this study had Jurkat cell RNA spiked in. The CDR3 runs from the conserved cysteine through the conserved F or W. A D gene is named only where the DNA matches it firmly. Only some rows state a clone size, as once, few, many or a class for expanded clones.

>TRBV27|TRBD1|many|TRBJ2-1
CASSLAVWTGLFF
TGTGCCAGCAGTTTAGCCGTGTGGACAGGCCTGTTCTTC
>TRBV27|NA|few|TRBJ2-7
CASRERDISYEQYF
TGTGCCAGCAGAGAACGGGACATTTCCTACGAGCAGTACTTC
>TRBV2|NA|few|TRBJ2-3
CASSPSMGVNTDTQYF
TGTGCCAGCAGCCCGAGCATGGGGGTGAACACAGATACGCAGTATTTT
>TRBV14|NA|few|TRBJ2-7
CASSQEEGFYYEQYF
TGTGCCAGCAGCCAAGAAGAAGGGTTTTACTACGAGCAGTACTTC
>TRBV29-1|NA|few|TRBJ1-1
CSVIEREAFF
TGCAGCGTTATCGAGCGCGAAGCTTTCTTT
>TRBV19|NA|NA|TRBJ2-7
CASRGTGEQYF
TGTGCCAGTAGGGGGACGGGAGAGCAGTACTTC
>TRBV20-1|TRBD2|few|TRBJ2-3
CSARGLAGKALSTDTQYF
TGCAGTGCTAGGGGACTAGCGGGAAAGGCCCTTAGCACAGATACGCAGTATTTT
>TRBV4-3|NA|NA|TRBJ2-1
CASSQDGWVGTSNEQFF
TGCGCCAGCAGCCAAGATGGCTGGGTGGGGACCAGCAATGAGCAGTTCTTC
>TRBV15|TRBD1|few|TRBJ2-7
CATCNRDRGNEQYF
TGTGCCACCTGCAACCGGGACAGGGGAAACGAGCAGTACTTC
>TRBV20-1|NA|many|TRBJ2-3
CSARDWSSDTQYF
TGCAGTGCTAGAGATTGGAGTTCAGATACGCAGTATTTT
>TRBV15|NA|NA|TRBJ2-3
CATSSLEGRWYSTDTQYF
TGTGCCACCAGCAGCTTAGAGGGACGGTGGTATAGCACAGATACGCAGTATTTT
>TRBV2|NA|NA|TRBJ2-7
CASSPYRGYEQYF
TGTGCCAGCAGTCCGTACCGGGGATACGAGCAGTACTTC
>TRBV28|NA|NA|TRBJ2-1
CASSPDLPSSYNEQFF
TGTGCCAGCAGTCCAGATCTTCCTAGCTCCTACAATGAGCAGTTCTTC
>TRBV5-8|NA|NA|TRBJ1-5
CASGNGAWQPQHF
TGTGCCAGCGGAAATGGGGCGTGGCAGCCCCAGCATTTT
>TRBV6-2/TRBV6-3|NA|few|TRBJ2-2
CASSYSNQNTGELFF
TGTGCCAGCAGTTACTCGAATCAGAACACCGGGGAGCTGTTTTTT
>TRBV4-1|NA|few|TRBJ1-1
CASSQAVQGGTTEAFF
TGCGCCAGCAGCCAAGCTGTCCAGGGCGGTACCACTGAAGCTTTCTTT
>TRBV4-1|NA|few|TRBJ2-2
CASSQDPMTGELFF
TGCGCCAGCAGCCAAGATCCGATGACCGGGGAGCTGTTTTTT
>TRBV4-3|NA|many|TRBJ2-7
CASSQGRDGYEQYF
TGCGCCAGCAGCCAAGGTCGGGACGGCTACGAGCAGTACTTC
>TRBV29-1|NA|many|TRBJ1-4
CSVLHYSDEKLFF
TGCAGCGTCCTCCACTACTCGGATGAAAAACTGTTTTTT
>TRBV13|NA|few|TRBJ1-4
CAGSLHPQGEKLFF
TGTGCCGGCAGCTTACACCCACAGGGTGAAAAACTGTTTTTT
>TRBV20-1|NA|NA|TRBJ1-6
CSACARGIDSPLHF
TGCAGTGCTTGTGCCCGGGGCATTGATTCACCCCTCCACTTT
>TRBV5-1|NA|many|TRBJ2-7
CASSLGGGAGYEQYF
TGCGCCAGCAGCTTGGGAGGCGGCGCAGGATACGAGCAGTACTTC
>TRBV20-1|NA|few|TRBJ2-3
CSAPSEPARKVSDTQYF
TGCAGTGCCCCCAGCGAACCGGCTCGGAAGGTTTCAGATACGCAGTATTTT
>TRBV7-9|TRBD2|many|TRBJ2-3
CASSADGLAGSTDTQYF
TGTGCCAGCAGCGCCGACGGACTAGCGGGAAGCACAGATACGCAGTATTTT
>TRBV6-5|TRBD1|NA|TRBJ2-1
CAGSQIQGATYNEQFF
TGTGCCGGCAGCCAGATACAGGGGGCCACCTACAATGAGCAGTTCTTC
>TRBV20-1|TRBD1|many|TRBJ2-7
CSARQTGSYEQYF
TGCAGTGCTAGGCAGACAGGGTCCTACGAGCAGTACTTC
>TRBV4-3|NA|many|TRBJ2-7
CASSQGVLGVGGYEQYF
TGCGCCAGCAGCCAAGGGGTCTTGGGGGTCGGGGGCTACGAGCAGTACTTC
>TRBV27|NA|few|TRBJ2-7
CASRDLAHEQYF
TGTGCCAGCCGGGACCTGGCCCACGAGCAGTACTTC
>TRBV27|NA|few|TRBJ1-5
CASSLSFVSGGNQPQHF
TGTGCCAGCAGTTTATCGTTTGTGTCGGGGGGCAATCAGCCCCAGCATTTT
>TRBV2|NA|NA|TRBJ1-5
CASSLRDVSNQPQHF
TGTGCCAGCAGTCTCCGGGACGTTAGCAATCAGCCCCAGCATTTT
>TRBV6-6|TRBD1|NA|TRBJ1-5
CASSYGTAAYRPQHF
TGTGCCAGCAGTTACGGGACAGCCGCCTATCGGCCCCAGCATTTT
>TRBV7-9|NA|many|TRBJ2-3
CASSPRTWDVRADTQYF
TGTGCCAGCAGTCCCAGGACGTGGGATGTGAGAGCGGATACGCAGTATTTT
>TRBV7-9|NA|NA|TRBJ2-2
CGSSPGQNTGELFF
TGTGGCAGCAGCCCAGGACAGAACACCGGGGAGCTGTTTTTT
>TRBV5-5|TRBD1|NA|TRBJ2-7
CASSSSGQGLGLAFEQYF
TGTGCCAGCAGCTCCTCGGGACAGGGGTTGGGGCTAGCTTTCGAGCAGTACTTC
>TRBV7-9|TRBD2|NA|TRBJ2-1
CASSSGLASPNEQFF
TGTGCCAGCAGCTCAGGACTAGCGAGCCCCAATGAGCAGTTCTTC
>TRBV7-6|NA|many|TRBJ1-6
CASREIRDTYSPLHF
TGTGCCAGCAGAGAGATTCGGGACACCTATTCACCCCTCCACTTT
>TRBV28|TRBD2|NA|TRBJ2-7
CASSLFTSGMYEQYF
TGTGCCAGCAGTCTATTCACTAGCGGGATGTACGAGCAGTACTTC
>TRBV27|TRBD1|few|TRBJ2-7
CARGGPQQYF
TGTGCCAGAGGGGGCCCACAGCAGTACTTC
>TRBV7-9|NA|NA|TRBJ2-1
CASSSRPGGGEQFF
TGTGCCAGCAGCTCCAGACCAGGGGGGGGTGAGCAGTTCTTC
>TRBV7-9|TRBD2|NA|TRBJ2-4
CASSPGLPEAKDIQYF
TGTGCCAGCAGCCCGGGACTACCCGAAGCCAAAGACATTCAGTACTTC
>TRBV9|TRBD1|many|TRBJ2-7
CASSGKDRGFYEQYF
TGTGCCAGCAGCGGGAAGGACAGGGGTTTCTACGAGCAGTACTTC
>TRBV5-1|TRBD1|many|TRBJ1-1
CASSMGQSMNTEAFF
TGCGCCAGCAGCATGGGACAGTCGATGAACACTGAAGCTTTCTTT